Included here is one T cell receptor beta chain sequence, with context. The antigen remains undetermined. Healthy Caucasians supplied all donations. Germline V lookup: CDR1 GTSNPN, CDR2 SVGIG (reference sequence). The CDR3 has 14 amino acids. V lost 2 bases and J lost 4; bases outside the gene matches: 5. The data derive from a study of identical twins. The study, taken as a whole, reports: Alpha sequences out of frame and shared by twins had excess low generation probability.

TCRdb reanalysed the 5' RACE reads using MiXCR and keeps one entry per CDR3 protein. The sample lists some 230,000 distinct CDR3 sequences; 5.5% to 7.5% were seen once. In addition, the sample was reused for a study of T cells expressing NK-cell markers.

The origin of this receptor is a woman aged 18-29 years in good health. Sequenced: CD8+ T cells sorted from blood. The chain has TRBV30 and TRBJ2-1; 7 bases align to TRBD2. In nucleotides, the CDR3 is TGTGCCTGGAGTTTTAGCGGGCTATACAATGAGCAGTTCTTC. It yields the protein CAWSFSGLYNEQFF.